A single sample is the source of the 18 T cell receptor beta chains below, sequenced in a study of T-cell memory formation after mild COVID-19. TCRdb passed the 5' RACE reads through MiXCR, listing each CDR3 protein once. The profile shows a few hundred thousand distinct CDR3 sequences, about 17% of them singletons. The sequenced material came from PBMCs or a T cell subset sorted from them (not recorded which). The receptors derive from a young man who had mild COVID-19 (a few samples of this study predate the infection). Cell type and time point are not known.

This clonotype was seen a few times. This chain connects TRBV7-2 to TRBJ2-1; no definite D call. CDR3 length: 13 amino acids. Germline CDR1 reads SGHTA; CDR2 reads FQGNSA. V shed 5 bases and J shed 7 bases, with 12 bases lying between them. CDR3 loop: CASSPPSQNEQFF. CDR3 bases: TGTGCCAGCAGCCCCCCCAGTCAGAATGAGCAGTTCTTC.

J is TRBJ1-1 and V is TRBV7-9; D possibly corresponds to TRBD1 (5 bases). Trimming removed 5 bases at V and 1 base at J, with 11 bases between. CDR3 size: 14 residues. Looked up from germline, CDR1 is SEHNR and CDR2 is FQNEAQ (reference sequence). CDR3 bases: TGTGCCAGCAGCCCGGGACGTGAGAACACTGAAGCTTTCTTT. Translation: CASSPGRENTEAFF.

Here the CDR3 reads CASSLAARTGYTGELFF. The DNA of the CDR3 is TGTGCCAGCAGCTTAGCCGCCCGGACAGGGTACACCGGGGAGCTGTTTTTT. The rearrangement joins TRBV11-3 to TRBJ2-2; 8 bases fit TRBD1. With V trimmed by 1 base and J by 3 bases, 7 bases remained unmatched. The CDR3 is made up of 17 amino acids. Looked up from germline, CDR1 is SGHNT and CDR2 is YENEEA.

This clonotype was seen many times. The chain employs TRBV4-2 and TRBJ2-5; D perhaps matches TRBD2 (6 bases). Germline V gene sequence: CDR1 LGHNA, CDR2 YNFKEQ. The V and J ends lost 1 base and 4 bases respectively, with 16 bases between them. The CDR3 loop spans 16 amino acids. CDR3 in amino acids: CASSQGLAGLVETQYF. Written as DNA, the CDR3 is TGTGCCAGCAGCCAAGGGCTGGCGGGGCTGGTAGAGACCCAGTACTTC.

About this clonotype: At one of its ends the junction is not consistent with the germline gene, which may arise from a read error. Here the CDR3 reads CASSSQAGVSSNEQFF. The CDR3 coding sequence is TGTGCCAGCAGCTCCCAAGCGGGGGTGTCCTCCAATGAGCAGTTCTTC. The V gene is TRBV7-9, the J gene TRBJ2-1, with TRBD2 matching over 8 bases. CDR1 SEHNR and CDR2 FQNEAQ come from the germline V gene (reference sequence). This CDR3 has 16 residues.

The rearrangement uses TRBV7-9 and TRBJ1-2, with D maybe TRBD1 (5 bases). In germline, CDR1 is SEHNR, CDR2 FQNEAQ (reference sequence). The V gene lost 0 bases and the J gene lost 6 bases, with 11 bases spanning the gap. The CDR3 length is 14 residues. CDR3 in amino acids: CASSLAWQGHGYTF. CDR3 sequence (DNA): TGTGCCAGCAGCTTAGCGTGGCAGGGCCATGGCTACACCTTC.

This clonotype turned up a few times. V gene TRBV5-4 combines with J gene TRBJ2-3; 9 nucleotides align to TRBD2. Per germline, CDR1 SGHNT and CDR2 YYREEE (reference sequence). The ends lost 4 bases at V and 6 bases at J; junction bases unmatched: 15. The CDR3 contains 17 residues. Here the CDR3 DNA reads TGTGCCAGCAGCGCCGGGATGGGGCGGGGGGGCCATGATACGCAGTATTTT. It translates to CASSAGMGRGGHDTQYF.

The table lists this clonotype with a few counts. The chain recombines TRBV5-1 with TRBJ1-1; 7 bases align to TRBD1. V lost 0 bases and J lost 11; bases outside the gene matches: 7. The CDR3 spans 13 residues. Per germline, CDR1 SGHRS and CDR2 YFSETQ. Here the CDR3 DNA reads TGCGCCAGCAGCTTGGCGGAAGGGACAGTCGCTTTCTTT. Translation gives CASSLAEGTVAFF. Drawing the rest from reference TRBV5-1 and TRBJ1-1, the complete variable domain is KAGVTQTPRYLIKTRGQQVTLSCSPISGHRSVSWYQQTPGQGLQFLFEYFSETQRNKGNFPGRFSGRQFSNSRSEMNVSTLELGDSALYLCASSLAEGTVAFFGQGTRLTVV.

Points on this clonotype: The conserved final phenylalanine or tryptophan is absent from the CDR3, which likely points to a read error. The rearrangement joins TRBV7-2 to TRBJ2-1; D perhaps matches TRBD2 (5 bases). Germline V gives CDR1 SGHTA, CDR2 FQGNSA. There are 18 residues in the CDR3. Deletions cut 1 base from V and 6 bases from J, with 22 bases between. Here the CDR3 DNA reads TGTGCCAGCAGCTTAGTTGGTCCAGCGGAGCTATTTTCCAATGAGCAGTTCTTA. Translating gives CASSLVGPAELFSNEQFL.

CDR3 in amino acids: CASSGHRGSNQPQHF. The CDR3 nucleotides are TGTGCCAGCAGCGGACACAGGGGCTCCAATCAGCCCCAGCATTTT. V and J are TRBV11-2 and TRBJ1-5, with TRBD1 matching over 7 bases. Germline assignment: CDR1 SGHAT and CDR2 FQNNGV. V lost 5 bases to trimming and J lost 3 bases; unmatched junction nucleotides: 7. This CDR3 spans 15 amino acids.

This clonotype turned up a few times. The chain recombines TRBV6-5 with TRBJ2-7; 11 nucleotides agree with TRBD2. Per germline, CDR1 MNHEY and CDR2 SVGAGI. The length of the CDR3 is 16 residues. The ends lost 3 bases at V and 5 bases at J; junction bases unmatched: 9. The CDR3 DNA is TGTGCCAGCAGTTATTTGTCTAGCGGGGGGAGCGACGAGCAGTACTTC. It codes for CASSYLSSGGSDEQYF.

The chain couples TRBV7-2 to TRBJ1-5; TRBD1 matches 8 bases. The CDR3 loop spans 12 amino acids. J was trimmed by 8 bases and V by 7 bases; bases with no gene match: 4. The V gene's germline CDR1 is SGHTA and CDR2 FQGNSA. The CDR3 sequence: CASTTTGEPQHF. The CDR3 nucleotides read TGTGCCAGCACAACGACAGGGGAGCCCCAGCATTTT. Complete variable domain (other parts from reference TRBV7-2 and TRBJ1-5): GAGVSQSPSNKVTEKGKDVELRCDPISGHTALYWYRQSLGQGLEFLIYFQGNSAPDKSGLPSDRFSAERTGGSVSTLTIQRTQQEDSAVYLCASTTTGEPQHFGDGTRLSIL.

V gene TRBV9 combines with J gene TRBJ1-4; TRBD1 aligns across 9 bases. The CDR3 is 16 residues long. V was pared by 3 bases and J by 8 bases, with 11 bases of the junction left unmatched. Germline CDR1 is SGDLS and CDR2 is YYNGEE. The CDR3 is CASSALPGQGNEKLFF. CDR3 DNA sequence: TGTGCCAGCAGCGCCCTTCCGGGACAGGGAAACGAAAAACTGTTTTTT.

This chain joins TRBV13 and TRBJ2-4; TRBD2 is a possible D gene (5 bases). CDR3 length: 14 amino acids. The germline V gene encodes CDR1 PRHDT and CDR2 FYEKMQ (reference sequence). Trimming left V 5 bases short and J 7 bases short, with 15 bases between. CDR3 DNA sequence: TGTGCCAGCAGCGAGGGCCTAAGAAGGAACATTCAGTACTTC. It specifies CASSEGLRRNIQYF.

The V and J genes are TRBV7-6 and TRBJ2-2; the D gene is possibly TRBD1 (5 bases). Trimming shortened V by 2 bases and J by 3 bases, and 10 bases separated the two germline ends. There are 15 residues in the CDR3. Germline assignment: CDR1 SGHVS and CDR2 FNYEAQ. CDR3: CASSLQGPDTGELFF. The CDR3 nucleotides read TGTGCCAGCAGCTTACAGGGTCCCGACACCGGGGAGCTGTTTTTT.

The chain couples TRBV5-1 to TRBJ2-5; 7 bases are shared with TRBD2. The CDR3 spans 14 residues. Germline-derived CDR1 and CDR2 are SGHRS and YFSETQ. Trimming took 2 bases from V and 5 from J; bases not matched to a gene: 6. The CDR3: CASSLERGEETQYF. The CDR3 DNA reads TGCGCCAGCAGCTTAGAGCGGGGAGAGGAGACCCAGTACTTC.

The chain carries TRBV10-3 and TRBJ1-2, with a tentative D call TRBD1 (5 bases). CDR3 length equals 13 residues. Per the germline V gene, CDR1 is ENHRY and CDR2 is SYGVKD. The V gene lost 3 bases and the J gene lost 4 bases, with 9 bases spanning the gap. The CDR3 region is CAISEDRGYGYTF. DNA for the CDR3: TGTGCCATCAGTGAAGACAGAGGCTATGGCTACACCTTC.

The chain couples TRBV2 to TRBJ1-2; 10 bases agree with TRBD1. Germline CDR1 reads SNHLY; CDR2 reads FYNNEI. V shed 6 bases and J 8 bases; nucleotides not matched to a gene: 3. The CDR3 is 12 amino acids. The CDR3 region has the DNA TGTGCCAGCAGGGGACAGGGGTACGGCTACACCTTC. Its protein product is CASRGQGYGYTF.